This T cell receptor (beta chain) came from a study of T cell responses to AZD1222 COVID-19 vaccine (dated by TCRdb to the early 2020s). Context from the whole study: AZD1222 recipients given second doses at about 4 weeks or at about 12 weeks were pooled, since spike-specific TCR depth and breadth were not found to differ between the two schedules. A total of 233 trial participants underwent TCR sequencing, of whom about 210 received two doses of AZD1222 and about 26 received two doses of the MenACWY control vaccine. Trial participants were enrolled by age into 18-55, 56-69 and 70-plus year subgroups, with about 150, 28 and 57 TCR-sequenced participants respectively.

The label giving this sample's time point can be read as: baseline before first vaccination. Vaccinee samples came from UK trials COV001 and COV002, including a single-blind randomized controlled phase 2/3 trial of AZD1222 (ChAdOx1 nCoV-19) in healthy adults. For TCRbeta chain sequencing, PBMC samples were collected from trial participants at day 0 and at day 28 after the second dose. Here is what the overall study found, with its caveats: Conclusions about previously exposed vaccinees were limited because only six AZD1222 recipients were SARS-CoV-2 seropositive at baseline. Epitopes outside the regions mutated in the B.1.351 and B.1.1.7 variants were reportedly recognized by nearly half of the unique spike-specific TCRs. Because no day 14 peak-response samples were available, the repertoires could be characterized only after the peak T cell response. The whole spike protein was spanned by vaccine-associated CD4 TCRs, and dominant responses were seen in regions 160-218 and 743-854. A significant rise in spike-specific TCR breadth and depth was observed after two AZD1222 doses relative to day 0 and relative to MenACWY recipients. In the small 56-69-year group, the increase in depth fell short of significance, most likely because of low power. Most participants were white British and females outnumbered males, and the authors suggested that clonal diversity may have been underestimated.

A remark on this clone: Its antigen is not yet known. One base away there is no much larger clone; base qualities are not given. Different DNA sequences within this sample yield the same CDR3.

The CDR3 regions of human TCRbeta chains were subjected to immunosequencing. Concerning the study's data processing: TCRs in the repertoires were compared against a reference library of SARS-CoV-2-specific TCRs that had been generated with the MIRA antigen-specificity platform. Breadth was defined as the fraction of unique TCRs that were SARS-CoV-2-associated, and depth was defined as the fraction of total T cells that were SARS-CoV-2-associated. Using the MIRA data, each spike-specific TCR was assigned both to the spike region to which the TCR was reactive and to a CD4 or CD8 class. Log10-transformed breadth and depth values were compared by one-way ANOVA with Sidak's multiple comparisons tests. TCRdb's version of the immuneACCESS table is confined to in-frame rearrangements and falls short of the full clone set. An unresolved V gene accounts for under half of the shortfall where checked; the remainder is of unknown origin. V and J calls plus clone size are reproduced from that table; the DNA served to infer D and trimming. Counted in this sample were about 130,000 clones; roughly 85% of them appeared once. The ten biggest clones cover approximately 8% of the sample.

Between the V and J ends, shortened by 1 base and 4 bases respectively, the junction contains 8 bases. From cysteine to phenylalanine, the CDR3 is 13 amino acids long. Of all the DNA, just the CDR3 is kept, 39 bases in frame from base 1. The germline V gene (reference sequence) supplies CDR1 LNHDA and CDR2 SQIVND. The source material was peripheral blood, sampled on day 0 of AZD1222 vaccination. This sequence originates from an adult in good health. In this chain, TRBV19 is recombined with TRBJ2-7; the D gene is possibly TRBD1, with 5 bases matching. The DNA sequence reads TGTGCCAGTAGTATAGGGCAGGGTTACGAGCAGTACTTC. Its translation is CASSIGQGYEQYF.